The clone carrying this T cell receptor beta chain was recorded many times. The data derive from a study of kidney transplant recipient with SARS-CoV-2 infection. TCRdb used MiXCR to reprocess the reads, holding one entry per CDR3 protein. The repertoire has fewer than 250,000 distinct CDR3 sequences, 29% of them found once; the top ten carry almost 7.5%. The receptor comes from a male patient aged 25-45 years who had COVID-19 and was a kidney transplant recipient. Part of the T cell pool may stem from the graft donor. The sequenced sample was a blood sample, obtained at baseline and on day 111 from a kidney transplant recipient.

CDR3 protein: CASSSRRGAPTYEQYV. CDR3 nucleotides: TGTGCCAGCAGTAGCCGGCGAGGGGCCCCTACCTACGAGCAGTACGTC. The rearrangement joins TRBV6-2 or TRBV6-3 to TRBJ2-7; TRBD1 or TRBD2 may be the D gene (5 bases each). The CDR3 length is 16 residues. Germline-derived CDR1 and CDR2 are MNHEY and SVGEGT. V was trimmed by 5 bases and J by 2 bases, leaving 19 bases between them.